Sequencing of this TCR beta chain was carried out in a study of identical twins. Overall study findings and caveats: In zero-insertion analyses, partial confounding could arise from invariant MAIT and iNKT cells. While abundant cord blood beta clonotypes carried fewer insertions, memory repertoires showed no such pattern.

This clonotype occurred once. Its antigen is not known. V lost 3 bases to trimming and J lost 11 bases; unmatched junction nucleotides: 19. In germline, CDR1 is LGHDT, CDR2 YNNKEL (reference sequence). The CDR3 has 18 residues. Carrying unique molecular identifiers, the cDNA also gained a universal primer site through template switching. One entry per CDR3 protein, called by TCRdb with MiXCR from the 5' RACE reads. The top ten hold about 0.27% of the sample, which has about 1.7 million distinct CDR3 sequences, about 32% seen once. This TCR came from a newborn girl in good health. The sequencing input was cord blood. This rearrangement joins TRBV3-1 to TRBJ2-5, with 12 bases aligning to TRBD2. The CDR3 loop is CASSHQSGLAGNYNEQYF. As DNA, the CDR3 is TGTGCCAGCAGCCATCAGTCCGGACTAGCGGGGAACTACAATGAGCAGTACTTC.